This T cell receptor beta chain was profiled in a study of T cell repertoires in ileal Crohn's disease. Looking at the study overall: Less than 45% were active smokers at surgery; median disease duration was roughly 8 years.

Time point in this sample: neoterminal ileum biopsy at postoperative endoscopy, about 6 months after surgery. TCRdb's copy holds only in-frame clones and misses some; the assay was immunoSEQ multiplex PCR. The sample consists of more than 60,000 clones, less than 90% of them appearing once. On this clone itself: Antigen unknown.

Trimming cost V 6 bases and J 3 bases; bases outside gene matches: 9. This CDR3 spans 15 amino acids. Germline V CDR1 and CDR2: LNHDA, SQIVND (reference sequence). Study-level findings and limits: Compared with non-smokers, active smokers at surgery showed more clonal expansions. The median delay to postoperative endoscopy was approximately seven months.

V is TRBV19 and J is TRBJ2-7, with 9 bases lining up with TRBD2. Sequenced: ileal tissue. This clonotype was sampled from an adult with Crohn's disease. The CDR3 DNA reads TGTGCCAGTAGCCCCGAGAGTAGCGGGAGCTACGAGCAGTACTTC. Its translation: CASSPESSGSYEQYF.